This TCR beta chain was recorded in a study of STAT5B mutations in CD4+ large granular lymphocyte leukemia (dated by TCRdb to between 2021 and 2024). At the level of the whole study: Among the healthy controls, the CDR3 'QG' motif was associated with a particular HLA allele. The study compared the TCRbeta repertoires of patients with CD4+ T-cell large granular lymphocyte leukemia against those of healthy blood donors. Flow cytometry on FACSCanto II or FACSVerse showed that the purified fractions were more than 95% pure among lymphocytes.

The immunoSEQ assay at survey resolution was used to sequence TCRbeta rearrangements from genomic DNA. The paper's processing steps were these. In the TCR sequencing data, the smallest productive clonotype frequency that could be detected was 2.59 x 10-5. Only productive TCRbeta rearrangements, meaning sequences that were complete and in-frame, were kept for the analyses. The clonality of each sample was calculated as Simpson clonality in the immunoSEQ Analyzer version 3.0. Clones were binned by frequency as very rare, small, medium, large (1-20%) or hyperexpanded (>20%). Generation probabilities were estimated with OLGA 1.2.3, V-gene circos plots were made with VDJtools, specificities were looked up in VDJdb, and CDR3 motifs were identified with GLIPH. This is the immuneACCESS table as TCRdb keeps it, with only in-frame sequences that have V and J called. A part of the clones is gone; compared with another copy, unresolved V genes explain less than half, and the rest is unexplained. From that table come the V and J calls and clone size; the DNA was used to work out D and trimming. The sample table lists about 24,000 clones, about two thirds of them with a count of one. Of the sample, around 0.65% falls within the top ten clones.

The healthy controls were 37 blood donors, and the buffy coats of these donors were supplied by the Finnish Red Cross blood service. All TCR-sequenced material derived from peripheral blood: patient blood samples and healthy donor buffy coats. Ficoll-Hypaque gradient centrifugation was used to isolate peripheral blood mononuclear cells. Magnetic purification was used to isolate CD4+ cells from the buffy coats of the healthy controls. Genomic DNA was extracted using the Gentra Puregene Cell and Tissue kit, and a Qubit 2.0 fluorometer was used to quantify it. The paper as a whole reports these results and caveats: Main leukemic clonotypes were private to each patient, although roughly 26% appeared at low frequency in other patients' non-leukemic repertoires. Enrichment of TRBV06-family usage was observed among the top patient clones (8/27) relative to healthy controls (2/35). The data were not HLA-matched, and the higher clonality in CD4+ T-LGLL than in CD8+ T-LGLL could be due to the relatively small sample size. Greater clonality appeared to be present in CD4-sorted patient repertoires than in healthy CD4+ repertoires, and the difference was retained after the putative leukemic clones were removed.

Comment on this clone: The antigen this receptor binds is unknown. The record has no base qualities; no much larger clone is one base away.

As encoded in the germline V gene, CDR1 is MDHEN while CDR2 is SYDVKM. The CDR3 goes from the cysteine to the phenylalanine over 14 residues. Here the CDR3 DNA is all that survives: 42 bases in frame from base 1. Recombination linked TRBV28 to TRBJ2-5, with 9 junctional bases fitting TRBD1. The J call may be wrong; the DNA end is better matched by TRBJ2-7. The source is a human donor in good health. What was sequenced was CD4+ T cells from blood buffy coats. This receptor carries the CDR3 CASLSGQGTYEQYF. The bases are TGTGCCAGCCTATCGGGACAGGGAACCTACGAGCAGTACTTC.